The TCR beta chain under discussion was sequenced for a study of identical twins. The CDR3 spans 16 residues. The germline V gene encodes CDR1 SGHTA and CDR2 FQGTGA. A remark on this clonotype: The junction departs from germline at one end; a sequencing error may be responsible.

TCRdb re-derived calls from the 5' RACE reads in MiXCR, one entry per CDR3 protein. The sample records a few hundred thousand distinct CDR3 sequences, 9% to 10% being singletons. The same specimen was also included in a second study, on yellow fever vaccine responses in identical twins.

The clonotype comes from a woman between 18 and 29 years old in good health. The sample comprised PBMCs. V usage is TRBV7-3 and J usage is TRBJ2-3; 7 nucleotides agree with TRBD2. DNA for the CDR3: TGTGCCAGCACCTTAGGGCCAGCGGGGAGCACAGATACGCAGTATTTT. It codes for CASTLGPAGSTDTQYF. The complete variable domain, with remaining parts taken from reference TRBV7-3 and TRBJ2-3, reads GAGVSQTPSNKVTEKGKYVELRCDPISGHTALYWYRQSLGQGPEFLIYFQGTGAADDSGLPNDRFFAVRPEGSVSTLKIQRTERGDSAVYLCASTLGPAGSTDTQYFGPGTRLTVL.